What follows is one T cell receptor (beta chain) and its context. Antigen specificity is unknown. This sample is part of a study of cytomegalovirus exposure and HLA in healthy donors. Study-wide findings and caveats: TCR beta V segments were, for the most part, productive about 87% or about 30% of the time in an earlier analysis.

The CDR3 has 11 residues. Germline V gives CDR1 DFQATT, CDR2 SNEGSKA (reference sequence). Trimming shortened V by 6 bases and J by 5 bases, and 10 bases separated the two germline ends. The PCR contained 60 Vbeta and 13 Jbeta primers. Sequencing used immunoSEQ multiplex PCR; TCRdb keeps in-frame clones, though not all of them. The sample records 150,000 to 200,000 clones, roughly 80% being singletons. The rearrangement links TRBV20-1 to TRBJ2-5; D gene unclear. The clonotype comes from a man aged 18 to 29 in good health and CMV-seropositive. Sequencing was done on a sample of PBMCs. CDR3 coding DNA: TGCAGTGCGACAATGGCTGAGACCCAGTACTTC. Translation gives CSATMAETQYF.